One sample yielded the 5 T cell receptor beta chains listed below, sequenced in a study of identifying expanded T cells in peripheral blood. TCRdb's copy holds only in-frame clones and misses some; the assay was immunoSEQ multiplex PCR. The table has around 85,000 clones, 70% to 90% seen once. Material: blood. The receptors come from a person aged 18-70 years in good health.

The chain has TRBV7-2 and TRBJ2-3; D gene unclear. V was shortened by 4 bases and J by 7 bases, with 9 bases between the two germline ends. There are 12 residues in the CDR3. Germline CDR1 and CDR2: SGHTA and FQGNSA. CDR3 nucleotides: TGTGCCAGCAGCTCCGCGAGAAATACGCAGTATTTT. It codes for CASSSARNTQYF.

This chain's CDR3 is CASSLQGAKNIQYF. The CDR3 DNA is TGTGCCAGCAGCTTACAGGGGGCCAAAAACATTCAGTACTTC. The chain couples TRBV11-2 to TRBJ2-4; D is perhaps TRBD1 (6 bases). The CDR3 length is 14 residues. Per the germline V gene, CDR1 is SGHAT and CDR2 is FQNNGV. V lost 2 bases and J lost 1, with 6 bases in between.

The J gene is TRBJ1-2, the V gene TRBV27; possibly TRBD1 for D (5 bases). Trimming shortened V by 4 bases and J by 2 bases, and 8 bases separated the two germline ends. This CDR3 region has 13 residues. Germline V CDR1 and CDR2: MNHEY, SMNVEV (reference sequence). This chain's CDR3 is CASSYAGNYGYTF. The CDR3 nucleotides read TGTGCCAGCAGTTACGCAGGGAACTATGGCTACACCTTC.

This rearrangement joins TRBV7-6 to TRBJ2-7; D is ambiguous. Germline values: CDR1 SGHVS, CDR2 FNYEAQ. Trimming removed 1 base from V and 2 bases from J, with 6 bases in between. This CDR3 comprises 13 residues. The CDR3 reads CASSLEATYEQYF. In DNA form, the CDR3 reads TGTGCCAGCAGCTTAGAGGCGACCTACGAGCAGTACTTC. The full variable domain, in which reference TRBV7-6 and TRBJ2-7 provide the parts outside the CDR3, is GAGVSQSPRYKVTKRGQDVALRCDPISGHVSLYWYRQALGQGPEFLTYFNYEAQQDKSGLPNDRFSAERPEGSISTLTIQRTEQRDSAMYRCASSLEATYEQYFGPGTRLTVT.

The CDR3 DNA is TGTGCCAGCAGCGGGCGGGGGAACACTGAAGCTTTCTTT. Encoded protein: CASSGRGNTEAFF. The chain joins TRBV13 to TRBJ1-1; D uncertain. Per the germline V gene, CDR1 is PRHDT and CDR2 is FYEKMQ (reference sequence). The CDR3 loop spans 13 amino acids. With 5 bases removed from V and 1 base from J, the gap between germline ends came to 8 bases.